This T cell receptor (beta chain) was obtained from a study of blood T cell repertoires in COVID-19. Background on the study: Collection of acute and convalescent COVID-19 samples took place in the United States, Italy and Spain. Sample material is recorded as cDNA or gDNA derived from T cells, B-cell-depleted T cells, or PBMCs.

Per germline, CDR1 LGHNA and CDR2 YSLEER. The CDR3 runs to 16 residues. V was pared by 1 base and J by 5 bases, with 10 bases of the junction left unmatched. This clone was detected once. As handled by the study authors: For nucleated cells, counts were estimated from reference gene primer amplification. Only in-frame clones appear in the TCRdb table, and some are missing; sequencing was by immunoSEQ multiplex PCR. The V and J calls and the clone size are those of that table, but D and trimming were determined from the DNA. Found here are some 67,000 clones, roughly 90% of them singletons; the top ten hold roughly 1.2%.

The specimen was peripheral blood. The chain joins TRBV4-3 to TRBJ2-5; 7 bases are shared with TRBD1. This clonotype was sampled from a woman in her sixties with acute or convalescent COVID-19. In DNA form, the CDR3 reads TGCGCCAGCAGCCAAGTACCATCACAGGGGACGGAGACCCAGTACTTC. It is translated as CASSQVPSQGTETQYF.